This paragraph covers one T cell receptor (beta chain) sequence. It lacks a known antigen. No clone much larger than this one lies a single base away; base qualities are absent. The donors belonged to the validation cohort of around 110 subjects, which was separate from the roughly 700-subject first cohort. The data stem from a study of cytomegalovirus exposure and HLA in healthy donors (dated by TCRdb to about 2017). Describing the broader study: According to a later analysis, the roughly 120 validation repertoires were produced on the same platform as the roughly 600 repertoires of the first cohort. The study aimed to test whether cataloging public T cell receptors could reveal signatures of past pathogen exposure. Along with the roughly 700-subject first cohort, a separate validation cohort of more than 90 different subjects was used. To predict cytomegalovirus infection status, the study combined high-throughput TCR immunosequencing, statistical association of individual TCRs with disease status, and machine learning.

The receptor library was made with the immunoSEQ multiplex PCR assay. Concerning the study's data processing: A statistical classification framework was developed to diagnose cytomegalovirus status using the catalog of TCR beta chain sequences. The immuneACCESS repertoire file appears here via TCRdb, limited to in-frame rearrangements. These files lack a portion of the clones; in checked studies, under half of the deficit traces to unresolved V genes, and the cause of the others is not known. Clone size and V and J calls were adopted from that table, with D and trimming inferred from the DNA. Here the sample has about 50,000 clones; about 88% occur a single time. The ten largest clones take up about 6.7% of the sample. Summary of the overall study and its limitations: The authors suggested that the approach could potentially be extended to other disease states and immunological phenotypes. The validation cohort had no HLA typing available for a later analysis, so co-occurrence within that cohort was assessed over all 120 or so repertoires. Subsequent analysis determined that TCRs grouped into clusters in the first cohort also showed a tendency toward co-occurrence across the 120 validation repertoires, and approximately 94% of cluster scores exceeded 0. In vitro tests confirmed that three of the cytomegalovirus-associated TCR beta chains recognize cytomegalovirus antigens. In the study, approximately 150 TCR beta chains were listed as associated with cytomegalovirus. In both the original and validation cohorts, the classifier was reported to diagnose cytomegalovirus status with high specificity and sensitivity. Most TCR sequences were observed very rarely across donors, whereas some public TCRs were present in many individuals.

From a lookup of the germline V gene (reference sequence), CDR1 and CDR2 are GTSNPN and SVGIG. Trimming takes 2 bases off V and 6 bases off J; junction bases not matched to a gene: 8. The CDR3 starts with the cysteine, ends with the phenylalanine, and has 14 residues. The DNA shown is the 42-base CDR3, in frame from base 1. Input material: PBMCs. The rearrangement combines TRBV30 with TRBJ2-3, and 7 bases in between align with TRBD2. The source is a woman aged 25 to 39 in good health and CMV-seronegative. At the DNA level, the sequence is TGTGCCTGGAGTACTCTAAGGGGAGGGGATACGCAGTATTTT. Translation gives CAWSTLRGGDTQYF. Reference TRBV30 and TRBJ2-3 proteins supply the regions before and after the CDR3; the full variable domain is: SQTIHQWPATLVQPVGSPLSLECTVEGTSNPNLYWYRQAAGRGLQLLFYSVGIGQISSEVPQNLSASRPQDRQFILSSKKLLLSDSGFYLCAWSTLRGGDTQYFGPGTRLTVL.